A selection of T cell receptor beta chains follows, all from one sample in a study of control samples from healthy donors and cancer patients. Sequenced by immunoSEQ multiplex PCR; TCRdb stores in-frame clones only, minus some. The top ten hold about 7.1% of the sample, which has 60,000 to 100,000 clones, 89% seen once. The material sequenced was blood. The receptors here all came from a man aged 50-59 years in good health. CDR3s include the opening cysteine and the closing phenylalanine or tryptophan. D genes are given only for firm matches. Clone size is not always given. Where it is, it says once, few, many or a class for expanded clones.

V gene	D gene	J gene	clone size	CDR3 protein	CDR3 DNA
TRBV7-9	NA	TRBJ1-2	NA	CASSLDGNYGYTF	TGTGCCAGCAGCTTGGATGGCAACTATGGCTACACCTTC
TRBV7-8	TRBD1	TRBJ1-3	once	CASRPGQGADTIYF	TGTGCCAGCAGACCGGGACAGGGTGCGGACACCATATATTTT
TRBV6-5	TRBD2	TRBJ2-7	NA	CASSYKAGGTTYEQYF	TGTGCCAGCAGTTACAAAGCGGGGGGGACTACCTACGAGCAGTACTTC
TRBV7-8	NA	TRBJ1-5	NA	CASSATGNSNQPQHF	TGTGCCAGCAGCGCGACAGGCAATAGCAATCAGCCCCAGCATTTT
TRBV4-2	TRBD2	TRBJ2-5	NA	CASSQITGTTGGETQYF	TGTGCCAGCAGCCAAATCACCGGGACCACCGGGGGGGAGACCCAGTACTTC
TRBV4-2	TRBD1	TRBJ2-3	NA	CASSQASGGKQSDTQYF	TGTGCCAGCAGCCAAGCCTCAGGGGGAAAGCAGTCAGATACGCAGTATTTT
TRBV2	TRBD2	TRBJ2-3	NA	CASSEGLAIDAQYF	TGTGCCAGCAGTGAGGGACTAGCGATTGATGCGCAGTATTTT
TRBV2	NA	TRBJ1-6	NA	CASSEGLAGRNSPLHF	TGTGCCAGCAGTGAAGGTTTAGCAGGGAGGAATTCACCCCTCCACTTT
TRBV15	TRBD2	TRBJ2-5	NA	CATSGTSGGTETQYF	TGTGCCACCAGCGGCACTAGCGGGGGAACAGAGACCCAGTACTTC
TRBV27	NA	TRBJ1-2	NA	CASSSIHNYGYTF	TGTGCCAGCAGTTCCATCCACAACTATGGCTACACCTTC
TRBV6-6	NA	TRBJ1-2	NA	CASSERGGYTF	TGTGCCAGCAGTGAAAGGGGTGGCTACACCTTC
TRBV5-1	NA	TRBJ2-1	NA	CASSLSGGVNEQFF	TGCGCCAGCAGCCTTTCAGGGGGGGTCAATGAGCAGTTCTTC
TRBV4-1	NA	TRBJ1-5	NA	CASSQDGSTYSNQPQHF	TGCGCCAGCAGCCAAGATGGGAGCACCTATAGCAATCAGCCCCAGCATTTT
TRBV4-3	TRBD2	TRBJ2-1	NA	CASSLGLGSYNEQFF	TGCGCCAGCAGCCTGGGACTAGGGTCCTACAATGAGCAGTTCTTC
TRBV5-1	TRBD1	TRBJ1-1	NA	CASSLGQGAQDTEAFF	TGCGCCAGCAGCTTGGGACAGGGGGCGCAGGACACTGAAGCTTTCTTT
TRBV11-2	NA	TRBJ1-3	few	CASSGTTGALSGNTIYF	TGTGCCAGCAGCGGTACAACAGGAGCTCTCTCTGGAAACACCATATATTTT
TRBV6-5	TRBD1	TRBJ1-2	NA	CASTGTGASYGYTF	TGTGCCAGCACCGGGACAGGGGCTTCGTATGGCTACACCTTC
TRBV27	NA	TRBJ2-1	once	CASSDPYNEQFF	TGTGCCAGCAGTGACCCCTACAATGAGCAGTTCTTC
TRBV5-1	NA	TRBJ1-3	NA	CASSPVSAGNTIYF	TGCGCCAGCAGCCCTGTTAGTGCAGGAAACACCATATATTTT
TRBV9	TRBD2	TRBJ2-2	NA	CASSTLLGGANTGELFF	TGTGCCAGCAGCACCCTACTTGGGGGGGCGAACACCGGGGAGCTGTTTTTT
TRBV19	TRBD2	TRBJ2-2	NA	CASTPRTSGGAPTGELFF	TGTGCCAGTACCCCCCGGACTAGCGGGGGGGCCCCCACCGGGGAGCTGTTTTTT
TRBV24-1	NA	TRBJ2-7	NA	CATTNRVGEQYF	TGTGCCACCACAAATCGGGTCGGCGAGCAGTACTTC
TRBV9	NA	TRBJ2-1	once	CASSVEAGSSYNEQFF	TGTGCCAGCAGCGTAGAAGCAGGAAGCTCCTACAATGAGCAGTTCTTC
TRBV6-5	TRBD1	TRBJ2-7	NA	CASSYGDRGPYEQYF	TGTGCCAGCAGTTACGGGGACAGGGGGCCATACGAGCAGTACTTC
TRBV5-1	TRBD2	TRBJ2-7	NA	CASSTGTSGGAYEQYF	TGCGCCAGCAGCACCGGGACTAGCGGGGGGGCCTACGAGCAGTACTTC
TRBV30	NA	TRBJ2-1	NA	CATNRGTPSYNEQFF	TGTGCCACAAACCGGGGGACCCCTTCCTACAATGAGCAGTTCTTC
TRBV7-2	NA	TRBJ1-3	NA	CASSLPGEAGNTIYF	TGTGCCAGCAGCTTACCAGGGGAGGCCGGAAACACCATATATTTT
TRBV19	NA	TRBJ1-1	once	CASSTTANYMNTEAFF	TGTGCCAGTAGTACGACAGCAAACTATATGAACACTGAAGCTTTCTTT
TRBV2	TRBD1	TRBJ2-3	NA	CASSSGQAHFSTDTQYF	TGTGCCAGCAGCTCGGGACAGGCACACTTTAGCACAGATACGCAGTATTTT
TRBV2	TRBD2	TRBJ2-7	NA	CASSEASGGYSSYEQYF	TGTGCCAGCAGTGAGGCTAGCGGGGGCTATAGCTCCTACGAGCAGTACTTC
TRBV11-3	TRBD1	TRBJ2-7	NA	CASSLSGGQGAYEQYF	TGTGCCAGCAGCCTAAGTGGCGGACAGGGGGCCTACGAGCAGTACTTC
TRBV23-1	NA	TRBJ1-6	NA	CASSHRPADSPLHF	TGCGCCAGCAGCCATCGCCCGGCGGATTCACCCCTCCACTTT
TRBV5-4	TRBD1	TRBJ2-4	NA	CASSAFDTGADIQYF	TGTGCCAGCAGCGCCTTCGATACAGGGGCGGACATTCAGTACTTC
TRBV6-4	NA	TRBJ1-2	NA	CATRRALNYGYTF	TGTGCCACCAGACGGGCCCTAAACTATGGCTACACCTTC
TRBV11-2	TRBD1	TRBJ1-1	once	CASSSQGGTEAFF	TGTGCCAGCAGCTCTCAGGGGGGCACTGAAGCTTTCTTT
TRBV7-8	NA	TRBJ1-2	NA	CASSPTGGGIYGYTF	TGTGCCAGCAGCCCAACGGGTGGAGGTATATATGGCTACACCTTC
TRBV6-5	NA	TRBJ1-1	NA	CASSSSGRPNTEAFF	TGTGCCAGCAGTTCTTCTGGGCGTCCGAACACTGAAGCTTTCTTT
TRBV5-4	NA	TRBJ1-4	NA	CASSLIPGSSEKLFF	TGTGCCAGCAGCTTGATCCCAGGGTCGAGTGAAAAACTGTTTTTT
TRBV5-1	TRBD2	TRBJ2-3	NA	CASSPGGKRGPRGADTQYF	TGCGCCAGCAGCCCGGGGGGGAAGCGGGGGCCCCGGGGCGCAGATACGCAGTATTTT
TRBV5-5	NA	TRBJ1-1	NA	CASSLYREAFF	TGTGCCAGCAGCTTGTACAGAGAAGCTTTCTTT
TRBV6-1	NA	TRBJ1-5	NA	CASSDSRNQPQHF	TGTGCCAGCAGTGACAGTCGCAATCAGCCCCAGCATTTT
TRBV29-1	NA	TRBJ1-4	NA	CSVGGPLNEKLFF	TGCAGCGTGGGGGGACCGCTGAATGAAAAACTGTTTTTT